This T cell receptor (beta chain) was sequenced for a study of blood T cell repertoires in COVID-19. About the study: Samples taken during acute and convalescent COVID-19 were collected in the United States, Italy and Spain. T cells, B-cell-depleted T cells, or PBMCs provided the cDNA or gDNA that served as material.

In the authors' methods: From reference gene primer amplification, estimates of nucleated cell counts were derived. Measured with immunoSEQ multiplex PCR; TCRdb has only the in-frame clones, and not every one. V and J calls and clone size are copied from that table; D and trimming were computed from the DNA. The sample records about 240,000 clones, 70% to 90% being singletons. The germline CDR1 and CDR2 sequences are MNHEY and SMNVEV (reference sequence). This CDR3 spans 14 amino acids. The V end lost 7 bases, the J end lost 7 bases, and 14 bases lay between the germline ends. The sequenced sample consisted of peripheral blood. The origin of this receptor is a woman aged 70-85 years with active or convalescent COVID-19. The rearrangement uses TRBV27 and TRBJ1-6; D unresolved. In DNA, the CDR3 is TGTGCCAGCACTACTCCTCGAGAGAATTCACCCCTCCACTTT. This sequence encodes CASTTPRENSPLHF.